This TCR beta chain originates from a study of naive and memory T cell subsets. Whole-study results and caveats: Clonotypes are single alpha or beta chains, not paired receptors. Especially in CD8 cells, naive repertoires contained a few larger clonotypes, possibly CD45RA-re-expressing memory cells.

Points on this clonotype: No antigen is known for it.

CD8 T cells were positively selected from what remained after CD4 positive selection. Cells stained for CD3, CD4, CD8, CD45RA and CD27 were sorted into four subsets. Two oligonucleotides, mixed equimolar, formed the beta constant-region primer covering TRBC1 and TRBC2. Nested alpha and beta constant-region primers with the SP2 primer drove four PCR rounds on ligated cDNA. The cDNA 3' end received a ligated single-stranded oligonucleotide carrying the SP2 primer and a 12-nucleotide UMI. TCRdb reprocessed the UMI-ligation and nested PCR reads with MiXCR, giving one entry per CDR3 protein. This sample yields 150,000 or so distinct CDR3 sequences, of which about 20% are seen a single time; approximately 0.1% belongs to the top ten. Germline lookup yields CDR1 SQVTM and CDR2 ANQGSEA. The CDR3 extends over 15 amino acids. V dropped 4 bases and J dropped 5; count of bases not matched to a gene: 13.

Sequencing input: naive CD4+ T cells from blood. This chain uses TRBV29-1 with TRBJ1-1, with TRBD1 identical over 7 bases. The sequence derives from a human donor in good health. CDR3 nucleotides: TGCAGCGTTGGACCTTCGAGGGGGCCTTGGACTGAAGCTTTCTTT. Protein sequence: CSVGPSRGPWTEAFF.